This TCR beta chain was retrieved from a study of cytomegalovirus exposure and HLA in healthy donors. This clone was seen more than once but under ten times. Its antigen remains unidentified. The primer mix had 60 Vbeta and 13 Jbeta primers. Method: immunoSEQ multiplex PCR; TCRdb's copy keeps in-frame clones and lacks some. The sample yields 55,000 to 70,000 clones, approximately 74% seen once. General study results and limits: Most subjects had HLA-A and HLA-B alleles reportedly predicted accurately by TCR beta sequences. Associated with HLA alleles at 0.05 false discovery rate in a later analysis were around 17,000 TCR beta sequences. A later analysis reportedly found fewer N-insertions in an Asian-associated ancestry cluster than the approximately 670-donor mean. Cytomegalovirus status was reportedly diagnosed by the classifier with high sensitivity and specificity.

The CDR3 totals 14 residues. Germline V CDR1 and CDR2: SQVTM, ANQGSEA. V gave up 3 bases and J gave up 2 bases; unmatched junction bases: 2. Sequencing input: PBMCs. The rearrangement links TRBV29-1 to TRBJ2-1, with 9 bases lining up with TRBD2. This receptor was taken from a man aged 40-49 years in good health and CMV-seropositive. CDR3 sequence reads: CSVEVAGAYNEQFF. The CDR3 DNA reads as TGCAGCGTTGAGGTAGCGGGGGCCTACAATGAGCAGTTCTTC.